Listed here is a single T cell receptor (beta chain). With 7 bases removed from V and 0 bases from J, the gap between germline ends came to 9 bases. CDR1 LNHDA and CDR2 SQIVND come from the germline V gene (reference sequence). The CDR3 runs 13 residues. The Seattle patients, enrolled during active infection, were followed longitudinally. This sample was included in a study of blood T cell repertoires in COVID-19. Study processing details: Counts of nucleated cells, estimated from reference gene primer amplification, were obtained. The table came from immunoSEQ multiplex PCR; TCRdb's copy has only in-frame clones and leaves some out. V and J calls and clone size are given by that table; D and trimming were obtained from the DNA. The data hold about 260,000 clones, with around 86% observed a single time.

The chain employs TRBV19 and TRBJ1-2; weak D call: TRBD1 (5 bases). This receptor was taken from a woman in her sixties with COVID-19, enrolled during active disease. The material sequenced was peripheral blood. In DNA form, the CDR3 reads TGTGCCAGTACCCAGGGCGCTAACTATGGCTACACCTTC. Translated, it gives CASTQGANYGYTF.